These T cell receptor beta chains were read from a single sample in a study of shared clonotypes between healthy human individuals. Repertoires were generated with immunoSEQ multiplex PCR, while TCRdb's copy carries only in-frame clones and drops some. The top ten hold roughly 1.8% of the sample, which has about 640,000 clones, less than 80% seen once. Input material: memory CD4+ T cells sorted from blood. The receptors derive from a woman in her 30s in good health. CDR3s include the opening cysteine and the closing phenylalanine or tryptophan. The D gene is left open where the match is weak. Not all rows give a size; the values are once, few, many and, for expanded clones, a class.

>NA|NA|TRBJ1-3|TRBV5-1
CASSLDGAGNTIYF
TGCGCCAGCAGCTTGGATGGGGCTGGAAACACCATATATTTT
>NA|NA|TRBJ1-1|TRBV5-1
CASSWVEMNTEAFF
TGCGCCAGCAGCTGGGTAGAAATGAACACTGAAGCTTTCTTT
>NA|NA|TRBJ1-5|TRBV28
CASSLGVNQPQHF
TGTGCCAGCAGTTTAGGGGTCAATCAGCCCCAGCATTTT
>NA|many|TRBJ2-1|TRBV27
CASSFTSLIINEQFF
TGTGCCAGCAGTTTTACTAGCCTAATCATCAATGAGCAGTTCTTC
>TRBD2|NA|TRBJ2-3|TRBV7-9
CASSRGLAGGPDTQYF
TGTGCCAGCAGCCGGGGACTAGCGGGAGGACCAGATACGCAGTATTTT
>NA|NA|TRBJ1-1|TRBV7-2
CASSPQLGGTEAFF
TGTGCCAGCAGCCCCCAGCTTGGAGGCACTGAAGCTTTCTTT
>TRBD2|NA|TRBJ2-3|TRBV28
CASTPPSGVGRDTQYF
TGTGCCAGCACCCCTCCTAGCGGGGTAGGTCGAGATACGCAGTATTTT
>NA|NA|TRBJ1-1|TRBV6-6
CASSYSLLAGTEAFF
TGTGCCAGCAGTTACTCGCTCCTGGCCGGCACTGAAGCTTTCTTT
>TRBD1|once|TRBJ2-5|TRBV10-3
CAISTGTGGQETQYF
TGTGCCATCAGTACCGGGACAGGGGGACAAGAGACCCAGTACTTC
>NA|NA|TRBJ1-1|TRBV4-2
CASSPISRGTMNTEAFF
TGTGCCAGCAGCCCGATCTCTAGGGGCACCATGAACACTGAAGCTTTCTTT
>NA|NA|TRBJ2-7|TRBV11-2
CASSHFQGKAYEQYF
TGTGCCAGCAGCCACTTCCAGGGGAAAGCCTACGAGCAGTACTTC
>NA|NA|TRBJ1-1|TRBV11-2
CASSLGGAQNTEAFF
TGTGCCAGCAGCTTAGGAGGGGCCCAGAACACTGAAGCTTTCTTT
>TRBD1|NA|TRBJ2-3|TRBV27
CASSKTGGYTDTQYF
TGTGCCAGCAGTAAGACAGGGGGCTACACAGATACGCAGTATTTT
>NA|few|TRBJ1-1|TRBV7-8
CASSSPDWNTEAFF
TGTGCCAGCAGCTCACCGGACTGGAACACTGAAGCTTTCTTT
>NA|few|TRBJ1-2|TRBV27
CASSPTPPMGYTF
TGTGCCAGCAGTCCGACACCCCCTATGGGCTACACCTTC
>NA|many|TRBJ1-4|TRBV27
CASSTQGATNEKLFF
TGTGCCAGCAGTACACAGGGAGCAACTAATGAAAAACTGTTTTTT
>NA|NA|TRBJ2-4|TRBV7-2
CASSREGSKNIQYF
TGTGCCAGCAGCCGCGAAGGGTCCAAAAACATTCAGTACTTC
>TRBD1|few|TRBJ1-2|TRBV5-1
CASSFTGDNYGYTF
TGCGCCAGCAGTTTCACAGGGGACAACTATGGCTACACCTTC
>NA|NA|TRBJ2-1|TRBV2
CASSGSSRGRFEQFF
TGTGCCAGCAGTGGTTCTAGCCGTGGGAGGTTTGAGCAGTTCTTC
>TRBD1|once|TRBJ1-4|TRBV5-1
CASSPTGKNEKLFF
TGCGCCAGCAGCCCGACAGGGAAAAATGAAAAACTGTTTTTT
>NA|NA|TRBJ1-4|TRBV2
CASKAEATNEKLFF
TGTGCCAGCAAGGCCGAAGCAACTAATGAAAAACTGTTTTTT
>NA|few|TRBJ1-1|TRBV5-4
CASSLAGYDTEAFF
TGTGCCAGCAGCTTGGCAGGGTACGACACTGAAGCTTTCTTT
>NA|NA|TRBJ1-2|TRBV5-8
CASSLGGYGYTF
TGTGCCAGCAGCTTGGGGGGCTATGGCTACACCTTC